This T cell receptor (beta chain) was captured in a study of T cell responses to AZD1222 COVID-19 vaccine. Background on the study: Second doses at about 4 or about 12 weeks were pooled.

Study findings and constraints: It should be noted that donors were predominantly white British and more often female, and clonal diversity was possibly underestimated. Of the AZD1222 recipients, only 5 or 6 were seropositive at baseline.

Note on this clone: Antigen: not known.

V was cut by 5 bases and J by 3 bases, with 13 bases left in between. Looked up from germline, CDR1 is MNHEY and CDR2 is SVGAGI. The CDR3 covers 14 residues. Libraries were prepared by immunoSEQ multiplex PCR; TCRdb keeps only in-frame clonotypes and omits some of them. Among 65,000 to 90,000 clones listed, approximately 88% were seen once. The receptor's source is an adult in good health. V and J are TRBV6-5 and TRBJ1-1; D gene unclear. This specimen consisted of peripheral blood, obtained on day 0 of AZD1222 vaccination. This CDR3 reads CASSPDFRDTEAFF. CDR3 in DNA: TGTGCCAGCAGTCCCGATTTCCGGGACACTGAAGCTTTCTTT.